What follows are 21 T cell receptor beta chains derived from one specimen sequenced in a study of prognosis after radiotherapy for stage I lung cancer. CDR3 of TCR beta was amplified from genomic DNA via a two-round multiplex PCR. Gene-specific primers for each TRBV and TRBJ gene drove first-round PCR. From the multiplex PCR reads, TCRdb called clonotypes with MiXCR, one entry per CDR3 protein. The table has 25,000 to 35,000 distinct CDR3 sequences, about half seen once. The source was PBMCs, collected before or after stereotactic body radiation therapy (not recorded which). The receptors were sampled from a donor at least 50 years old with non-small cell lung cancer.

This clonotype appeared many times. This chain uses TRBV18 with TRBJ2-5, with 8 bases identical to TRBD1. The V gene end was trimmed by 1 base and the J gene end by 0 bases; junction bases not matched to a gene: 7. The CDR3 is made up of 17 amino acids. The germline gives CDR1 KGHSH, CDR2 LQKENI. The CDR3 region is CASSPQLNRGYQETQYF. For the CDR3, the DNA is TGTGCCAGCTCACCACAACTTAACAGGGGGTACCAAGAGACCCAGTACTTC.

Comments on this clonotype: The junction shows a germline mismatch at one end, possibly a read error. The CDR3 region is CASIQNRAVTGELFF. In DNA form, the CDR3 reads TGTGCCAGCATCCAAAATAGGGCGGTCACCGGGGAGCTGTTTTTT. The chain has TRBV14 and TRBJ2-2; D unclear. The germline CDR1 and CDR2 sequences are SGHDN and FVKESK. The CDR3 has 15 amino acids.

The V call is TRBV27, the J call TRBJ2-2; D is possibly TRBD2 (5 bases). The CDR3 covers 14 residues. The germline CDR1 and CDR2 sequences are MNHEY and SMNVEV (reference sequence). V was trimmed by 4 bases and J by 16 bases, leaving 22 bases between them. CDR3 protein: CASSSYPNTGDPFF. In nucleotides, the CDR3 is TGTGCCAGCAGTTCCTACCCGAACACCGGGGATCCGTTTTTT.

This clonotype showed up many times. The V and J genes are TRBV5-1 and TRBJ1-2; D is unresolved. Germline V gene sequence: CDR1 SGHRS, CDR2 YFSETQ. This CDR3 contains 14 residues. Trimming pared 0 bases from V and 2 bases from J, leaving 8 bases between. The CDR3 sequence: CASSLDPGNYGYTF. Written as DNA, the CDR3 is TGCGCCAGCAGCTTGGATCCGGGGAACTATGGCTACACCTTC.

Details on this clonotype: It differs at one base from a far larger clone, so likely a read error. This chain connects TRBV6-9 to TRBJ1-1; D not certain. CDR3 size: 15 residues. V was trimmed by 3 bases and J by 4 bases, leaving 15 bases between them. Per the germline V gene, CDR1 is MNHGY and CDR2 is SVAAGI. The CDR3 protein is CASSYVGPWITEAFF. CDR3 coding DNA: TGTGCCAGCAGTTACGTAGGCCCATGGATCACTGAAGCTTTCTTT.

By share, this clonotype ranks as medium-sized (0.01 to 0.1%). The chain employs TRBV11-2 and TRBJ1-1, with D perhaps matching TRBD1 (5 bases). Germline V CDR1 and CDR2: SGHAT, FQNNGV. V was cut by 2 bases and J by 5 bases, with 12 bases left in between. The CDR3 consists of 14 residues. The CDR3: CASSLNLGGTEAFF. The CDR3 DNA reads TGTGCCAGCAGCTTAAATTTGGGGGGAACTGAAGCTTTCTTT.

This clonotype has a count of ten or more. The CDR3 region has the DNA TGTGCCAGCAGGCCTTGGGCAGCCCAAGAGACCCAGTACTTC. It specifies CASRPWAAQETQYF. The rearrangement uses TRBV6-2 or TRBV6-3 and TRBJ2-5, with D unclear. Germline loops: CDR1 MNHEY, CDR2 SVGEGT. There are 14 residues in the CDR3. V dropped 6 bases and J dropped 1 base, with 12 bases sitting between them.

This clonotype was counted once. The chain recombines TRBV28 with TRBJ2-3; D is perhaps TRBD2 (5 bases). The CDR3 totals 18 residues. CDR1 and CDR2 (germline): MDHEN, SYDVKM. Trimming removed 7 bases from V and 1 base from J, with 24 bases in between. The DNA of the CDR3 is TGTGCCAGCACTTCCCCATTCGGGATTTCAATGGGCACAGATACGCAGTATTTT. Protein sequence: CASTSPFGISMGTDTQYF.

By share of the sample, this clonotype is medium-sized. This sequence joins TRBV12-3 or TRBV12-4 and TRBJ2-7, with D unresolved. The germline V and J ends were trimmed by 5 bases and 5 bases, with 7 bases remaining between them. This CDR3 region has 11 residues. The CDR3 sequence: CASSSFNEQYF. The CDR3 DNA reads as TGTGCCAGCAGTAGTTTTAACGAGCAGTACTTC.

This clonotype is categorized as large. The junction departs from the called germline gene at one end, perhaps through a read error. This sequence joins TRBV5-1 and TRBJ1-1, with D possibly matching TRBD1 (5 bases). Germline assignment: CDR1 SGHRS and CDR2 YFSETQ. The CDR3 totals 14 residues. Here the CDR3 reads CASSHVGGYTEAFF. CDR3 nucleotide sequence: TGTGCCAGCAGCCACGTGGGGGGATACACTGAAGCTTTCTTT.

About this clonotype: The likely explanation is a read error, given a far larger clone one base away. The chain carries TRBV6-5 and TRBJ2-7, with D perhaps TRBD1 (5 bases). Germline CDR1 MNHEY, CDR2 SVGAGI. There are 13 residues in the CDR3. CDR3 sequence (DNA): TGTTCCAGCAGTTACTCCCAGGGATCCGAGCAGTACTTC. The encoded protein is CSSSYSQGSEQYF.

The chain combines TRBV7-3 with TRBJ2-1; 7 nucleotides align to TRBD2. J gave up 6 bases and V 5 bases, and 10 bases lay outside the gene matches. CDR3 length: 15 amino acids. Germline values: CDR1 SGHTA, CDR2 FQGTGA. The CDR3 reads CASSETAGVSNEQFF. The CDR3 nucleotides are TGTGCCAGCAGCGAAACCGCGGGAGTAAGCAATGAGCAGTTCTTC.

A word on this clonotype: This could be a read error, since a much larger clone is one nucleotide away. This chain uses TRBV25-1 with TRBJ2-5; D is possibly TRBD1 (6 bases). The CDR3 totals 13 residues. Between the trimmed V and J ends, which lost 4 bases and 5 bases, there was a span of 11 bases. Germline V gives CDR1 MGHDK, CDR2 SYGVNS. CDR3 coding DNA: TGTGCCAGCAGTGGGTACAGGGTTGAGACCCAGTACTTC. It yields the protein CASSGYRVETQYF.

The V gene is TRBV28, the J gene TRBJ1-5; D ambiguous. Germline lookup yields CDR1 MDHEN and CDR2 SYDVKM. This CDR3 spans 15 amino acids. Trimming cost V 5 bases and J 2 bases, with 13 bases left between them. CDR3 DNA: TGTGCCAGCAGTGAAGCAGTGGTTGGCAATCAGCCCCAGCATTTT. Amino acid sequence: CASSEAVVGNQPQHF.

About this clonotype: This probably arose from a read error, given a far larger clone one base away. J is TRBJ2-2 and V is TRBV6-1; D uncertain. Germline values: CDR1 MNHNS, CDR2 SASEGT. The CDR3 runs to 12 residues. The CDR3 coding sequence is TGTGCCAGCAGTGGGAACACCGTGGAGCTGTTTTTT. As protein: CASSGNTVELFF.

Details on this clonotype: Because the CDR3 is missing its conserved closing phenylalanine or tryptophan, this is likely a read error. The CDR3 DNA follows: TGCAGTGCTACCCGGACTGGTCTTGAGCAGTTCTTG. It translates to CSATRTGLEQFL. The chain couples TRBV20-1 to TRBJ2-1; D is possibly TRBD2 (5 bases). CDR1 and CDR2 (germline): DFQATT, SNEGSKA (reference sequence). This CDR3 has 12 amino acids. V lost 4 bases and J 9 bases, leaving 13 bases between the germline ends.

This clonotype was detected ten times or more. This chain uses TRBV5-6 with TRBJ2-1; D unresolved. The CDR3 is made up of 12 amino acids. Trimming shortened V by 4 bases and J by 6 bases, and 8 bases separated the two germline ends. Germline loops: CDR1 SGHDT, CDR2 YYEEEE. The CDR3 region has the DNA TGTGCCAGCAGCCGATCGTCCAATGAGCAGTTCTTC. The encoded protein is CASSRSSNEQFF.

This clonotype showed up many times. The chain couples TRBV5-1 to TRBJ1-4; the D gene is possibly TRBD1 (5 bases). This CDR3 comprises 16 residues. The V gene lost 5 bases and the J gene lost 3 bases, with 17 bases spanning the gap. Germline V gives CDR1 SGHRS, CDR2 YFSETQ. The CDR3 reads CASSLFGGLANEKLFF. The CDR3 DNA sequence: TGCGCCAGCAGTTTATTCGGGGGGTTGGCTAATGAAAAACTGTTTTTT.

In regard to this clonotype: A read error likely explains this, since a far larger clone differs by one base. J is TRBJ2-5 and V is TRBV20-1; D could derive from TRBD1 or TRBD2 (5 bases each). The CDR3 totals 19 residues. The germline V gene has CDR1 DFQATT and CDR2 SNEGSKA (reference sequence). The CDR3 DNA follows: TGCAGTGCTAGAGATCAGTTTAATTTGAGGGGTAGGTCCTACAATGAGAAGTTCTTC. Protein product: CSARDQFNLRGRSYNEKFF.

This clonotype was seen at least ten times. Its ends do not fully match the called genes, so a read error is possible. The chain links TRBV6-4 to TRBJ2-1, with D maybe TRBD1 (6 bases). This CDR3 region has 16 residues. Germline CDR1 reads MRHNA; CDR2 reads SNTAGT. This chain's CDR3 is CASSYSPGEPYNEQFF. For the CDR3, the DNA is TGTGCCAGCAGTTACTCCCCAGGGGAACCCTACAATGAGCAGTTCTTC.

The table lists this clonotype with many counts. J is TRBJ2-2 and V is TRBV5-1, with 9 bases that match TRBD2. V shed 3 bases, J shed 0 bases, and the junction held 6 bases outside the gene matches. The CDR3 extends over 17 amino acids. Germline CDR1 SGHRS, CDR2 YFSETQ. CDR3 loop: CASSWAVAGANTGELFF. The CDR3 nucleotides read TGCGCCAGCAGCTGGGCGGTAGCGGGGGCGAACACCGGGGAGCTGTTTTTT.